Each of the 5 T cell receptor beta chains below was sequenced from the same sample in a study of identical twins. TCRdb reprocessed the 5' RACE reads via MiXCR and lists one record per CDR3 protein. The table lists hundreds of thousands of distinct CDR3 sequences, roughly 26% of them singletons, with around 3% in the top ten. A further study also used this sample, focusing on T cells expressing NK-cell markers.

Source material: CD4+ T cells sorted from blood. Receptor source: a woman aged 18-29 years in good health.

The CDR3 region has the DNA TGTGCCAGCAGCTTCCAACTAGCGGTCTCCTACGAGCAGTACTTC. It specifies CASSFQLAVSYEQYF. The rearrangement links TRBV3-1 to TRBJ2-7; 8 bases match TRBD2. V dropped 5 bases and J dropped 0; count of bases not matched to a gene: 6. The CDR3 sequence is 15 residues long. Germline V gene lookup returns CDR1 LGHDT and CDR2 YNNKEL (reference sequence).

In nucleotides, the CDR3 is TGCAGTGCTCTGTATCCTTTAACCTACGAGCAGTACTTC. It specifies CSALYPLTYEQYF. This chain uses TRBV20-1 with TRBJ2-7; D remains unclear. There are 13 residues in the CDR3. V lost 5 bases and J 2 bases, leaving 13 bases between the germline ends. CDR1 is DFQATT and CDR2 is SNEGSKA in the germline V gene (reference sequence).

This clonotype was seen many times. This chain uses TRBV12-3 or TRBV12-4 with TRBJ2-7; TRBD1 matches at 7 bases. This CDR3 has 12 amino acids. The J segment lost 4 bases and the V segment lost 6 bases, leaving 3 bases of the junction unmatched. The CDR3 DNA reads as TGTGCCAGCAGCCTACAGGGGTACGAGCAGTACTTC. Its translation: CASSLQGYEQYF.

The chain carries TRBV11-2 and TRBJ1-2, with D hard to call. The V end lost 1 base, the J end lost 4 bases, and 4 bases lay between the germline ends. From germline, CDR1 is SGHAT and CDR2 FQNNGV. The CDR3 loop spans 12 amino acids. The CDR3 DNA reads TGTGCCAGCAGCTTAGCTGTCTATGGCTACACCTTC. Its translation is CASSLAVYGYTF. The full variable domain, rest sourced from reference TRBV11-2 and TRBJ1-2, is EAGVAQSPRYKIIEKRQSVAFWCNPISGHATLYWYQQILGQGPKLLIQFQNNGVVDDSQLPKDRFSAERLKGVDSTLKIQPAKLEDSAVYLCASSLAVYGYTFGSGTRLTVV.

This clonotype was seen only a few times. CDR3 protein: CASIGSYGASVYEQYF. CDR3 DNA: TGTGCCAGCATAGGCTCGTACGGGGCAAGTGTCTACGAGCAGTACTTC. The J gene is TRBJ2-7, the V gene TRBV27; D might be TRBD1 or TRBD2, each matching 5 bases. Germline V lookup: CDR1 MNHEY, CDR2 SMNVEV (reference sequence). This CDR3 has 16 residues. V gave up 7 bases and J gave up 3 bases, with 22 bases separating them.